This TCR beta chain was captured by sequencing in a study of blood T cell repertoires in COVID-19 (dated by TCRdb to 2020 to 2022). With regard to the full study: The collaborator samples originated in the United States, Italy and Spain and spanned the acute and convalescent phases of COVID-19. The prospective study material was composed of cDNA or gDNA derived from T cells, B-cell-depleted T cells, or PBMCs. Deeply sampled blood TCRbeta repertoires from subjects exposed to, actively infected with, or recovered from COVID-19 were included in the dataset. A freely available public database, intended as a resource for researchers studying the immune response to SARS-CoV-2, is where the repertoires were released. The samples were drawn from the first 160 participants of the ongoing ImmuneRACE study and from 1,254 subjects provided by 6 global collaborators. Nearly every sample came with metadata listing a de-identified subject ID, COVID-19 status, age in years and sex. Where HLA class I and class II types were available, the types were taken from metadata supplied by the sample provider, not from assay-based typing.

A note on this clone: Which antigen it targets is not known. No base-level quality is on record; no much larger clone is a single base apart.

Participants in the prospective study were aged 18 to 89 years, lived in 24 United States geographic areas, and enrolled through a virtual design. In the prospective study, cohorts were assigned on the basis of participant-reported clinical history obtained from a screening survey and a study questionnaire. Recovered participants in ImmuneRACE Cohort 3 were defined as having two consecutive negative NP/OP PCR tests, clearance from a healthcare professional, or resolution of symptoms. Each participant in the prospective study had whole blood, serum and a nasopharyngeal or oropharyngeal swab collected by mobile phlebotomists. Additional blood draws and questionnaires over an approximately two-month period could optionally be provided by prospective study participants. Prospective study blood samples were shipped either frozen or at room temperature before DNA extraction. The immunoSEQ Assay, a bias-controlled multiplex PCR, was used to amplify TCRbeta CDR3 regions from genomic DNA. Regarding the original processing steps: Within the assay, amplification of reference gene primers was used to estimate how many nucleated cells each sample contained. To quantify the absolute abundance of each unique TCRbeta CDR3 rearrangement, sequence reads were collapsed and filtered. Productive Simpson clonality was computed per sample as the square root of Simpson's diversity index over productive rearrangements. This is the immuneACCESS table as TCRdb keeps it, with only in-frame sequences that have V and J called. A part of the clones is gone; compared with another copy, unresolved V genes explain less than half, and the rest is unexplained. That table supplies the V and J calls and clone size; D and trimming were determined from the DNA. The table for this sample lists about 330,000 clones; about 92% of them were counted only once. Around a sixth of the sample is taken by the ten largest.

Its CDR3 holds 14 amino acids, cysteine through phenylalanine. Solely the CDR3 DNA is kept, with 42 bases framed from the first base. V ends up 6 bases short and J 4 bases short, with an unmatched junction base count of 8. For CDR1 and CDR2, the germline V gene lists SNHLY and FYNNEI. Findings and caveats that apply to the study as a whole: Clinical and demographic metadata were provided uncurated, with the amount varying by source and participant.

Sequencing was carried out using PBMCs or T cells enriched from blood (not recorded which). The chain was built from TRBV2 and TRBJ1-2, with TRBD1 matching 7 junction bases. This TCR was sampled from a woman in her twenties or thirties who had recovered from COVID-19. The CDR3 sequence is CASSPTGSTYGYTF. Read as DNA, the sequence is TGTGCCAGCAGCCCGACAGGGAGCACCTATGGCTACACCTTC.